The text below deals with one T cell receptor beta chain. Its antigen remains undetermined. The record has no base qualities; no much larger clone is one base away. The sample belongs to a study of OX40 agonist ivuxolimab in advanced cancers. Context from the whole study: Ivuxolimab, which targeted the costimulatory receptor OX40 (CD134), was an agonistic, fully human IgG2 monoclonal antibody. Intravenous ivuxolimab was administered to patients every 2 weeks at six dose levels: 0.01, 0.1, 0.3, 1.5, 3 and 10 mg/kg. Among the roughly 52 dose-escalation patients, some 20 had hepatocellular carcinoma, roughly 15 melanoma, 9 renal cell carcinoma and 9 head and neck cancer. A male proportion of 75% to 85% and a mean age of 60 years, ranging from about 20 to 80, were recorded for the dose-escalation cohort. Patients were allowed to have had prior anti-PD-1, anti-PD-L1 or anti-CTLA-4 therapy, and 40% of the dose-escalation patients had previously received checkpoint inhibitors. Three dose-escalation patients achieved partial responses, one with hepatocellular carcinoma and two with cutaneous melanoma. Peripheral TCRbeta sequencing aimed to test whether ivuxolimab altered TCR sequence diversity and caused clonal T-cell expansion. The paper reports the monotherapy dose-escalation portion (N of about 47 patients) of the phase I ivuxolimab trial.

The trial excluded patients who had a history of autoimmune disease or were on systemic immunosuppression. Peripheral blood for TCR sequencing was drawn from every dose cohort at baseline, at cycle 4 day 1 and at cycle 7 day 1. Samples came from an open-label, multicenter, first-in-human phase I dose-escalation trial of ivuxolimab. Adults with locally advanced or metastatic head and neck squamous cell, hepatocellular, melanoma or renal cell carcinoma were enrolled in the trial. CD4+ and CD8+ T cells were sorted separately from peripheral blood before TCR sequencing. Here is what the overall study found, with its caveats: The antigen specificity of the clonally expanded peripheral T cells was not determined. After ivuxolimab, CD8+ T cells had more expanded clones than CD4+ T cells on average. Partial responders in the 0.1-3.0 mg/kg groups had among the lowest normalized peripheral clonal expansion, especially among CD8+ T cells. At doses of 0.1 to 3.0 mg/kg, clonal expansion of both CD4+ and CD8+ blood T cells was observed from baseline to week 6. Low levels of normalized T-cell clonal expansion were also seen in some patients who did not respond.

To sequence the TCRbeta CDR3 region, genomic DNA was isolated from the sorted cells. TCRbeta CDR3 regions were sequenced using the immunoSEQ Assay. What TCRdb holds here is the immuneACCESS table cut down to in-frame rearrangements. Part of the clones is not present; checked against another copy, under half of the missing clones reflect an unresolved V gene, and the others are unexplained. This sample has 75,000 to 90,000 clones in its table, and around nine tenths of those were observed once. Of the sample, 1% to 1.3% is held by the ten largest clones. The TCR originated in an adult with an advanced solid tumor such as melanoma, head and neck, liver or kidney cancer. The material sequenced was CD4+ or CD8+ T cells sorted from blood, taken in a trial of the OX40 agonist ivuxolimab.

The CDR3 here reads CAIKGGGIDEQFF. The DNA sequence is given as TGTGCCATTAAAGGAGGGGGTATAGATGAGCAGTTCTTC. This chain is built from TRBV10-3 and TRBJ2-1; the D gene is tentatively TRBD1 or TRBD2, each matching 6 bases. The trim is 9 bases for V and 8 bases for J, with a gap of 17 bases between the germline ends. The CDR3 measures 13 amino acids from cysteine to phenylalanine. Of the read, only the CDR3 DNA is kept; its 39 bases are in frame from base 1. From the germline V gene, CDR1 is ENHRY and CDR2 is SYGVKD.